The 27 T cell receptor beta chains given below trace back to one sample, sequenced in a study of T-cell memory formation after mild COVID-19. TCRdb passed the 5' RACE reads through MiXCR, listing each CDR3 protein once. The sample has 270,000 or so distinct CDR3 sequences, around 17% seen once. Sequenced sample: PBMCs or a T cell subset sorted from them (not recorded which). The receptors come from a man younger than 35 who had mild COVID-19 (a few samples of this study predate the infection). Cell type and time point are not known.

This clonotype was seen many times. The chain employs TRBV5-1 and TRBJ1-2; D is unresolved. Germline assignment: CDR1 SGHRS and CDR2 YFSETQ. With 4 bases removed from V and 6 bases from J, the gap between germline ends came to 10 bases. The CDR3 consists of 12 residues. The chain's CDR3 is CASSPVGDGYTF. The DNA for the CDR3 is TGCGCCAGCAGCCCTGTTGGGGATGGCTACACCTTC.

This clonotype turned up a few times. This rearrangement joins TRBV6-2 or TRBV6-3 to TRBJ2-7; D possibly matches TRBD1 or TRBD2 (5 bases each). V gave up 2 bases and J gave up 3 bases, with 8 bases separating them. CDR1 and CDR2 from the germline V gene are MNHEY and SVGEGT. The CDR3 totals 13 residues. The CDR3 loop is CASSYIGGYEQYV. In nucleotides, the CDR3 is TGTGCCAGCAGTTACATTGGGGGCTACGAGCAGTACGTC.

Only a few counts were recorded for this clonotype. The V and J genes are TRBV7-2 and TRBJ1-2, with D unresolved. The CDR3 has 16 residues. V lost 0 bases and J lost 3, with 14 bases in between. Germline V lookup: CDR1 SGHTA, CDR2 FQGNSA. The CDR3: CASSLASDQFHYGYTF. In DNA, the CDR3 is TGTGCCAGCAGCTTAGCCAGCGATCAGTTCCACTATGGCTACACCTTC. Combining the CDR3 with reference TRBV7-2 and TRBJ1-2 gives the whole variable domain GAGVSQSPSNKVTEKGKDVELRCDPISGHTALYWYRQSLGQGLEFLIYFQGNSAPDKSGLPSDRFSAERTGGSVSTLTIQRTQQEDSAVYLCASSLASDQFHYGYTFGSGTRLTVV.

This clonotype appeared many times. DNA for the CDR3: TGCGCCAGCAGCTCCCAGGGCGCGAACACTGAAGCTTTCTTT. Translating it yields CASSSQGANTEAFF. This sequence joins TRBV5-1 and TRBJ1-1; TRBD1 is a possible D gene (5 bases). V was shortened by 3 bases and J by 1 base, with 10 bases between the two germline ends. The CDR3 extends over 14 amino acids. Germline V gene lookup returns CDR1 SGHRS and CDR2 YFSETQ.

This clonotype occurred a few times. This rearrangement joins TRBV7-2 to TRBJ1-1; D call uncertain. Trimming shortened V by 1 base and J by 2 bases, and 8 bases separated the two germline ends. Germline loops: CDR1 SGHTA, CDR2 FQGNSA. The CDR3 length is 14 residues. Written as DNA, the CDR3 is TGTGCCAGCAGCTTAGGTCTTTCAAACACTGAAGCTTTCTTT. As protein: CASSLGLSNTEAFF. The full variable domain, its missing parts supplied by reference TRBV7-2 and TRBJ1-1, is GAGVSQSPSNKVTEKGKDVELRCDPISGHTALYWYRQSLGQGLEFLIYFQGNSAPDKSGLPSDRFSAERTGGSVSTLTIQRTQQEDSAVYLCASSLGLSNTEAFFGQGTRLTVV.

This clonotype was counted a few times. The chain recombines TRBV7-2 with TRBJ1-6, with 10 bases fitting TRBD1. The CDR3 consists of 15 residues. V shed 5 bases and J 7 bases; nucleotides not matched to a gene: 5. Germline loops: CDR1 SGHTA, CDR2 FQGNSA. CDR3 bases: TGTGCCAGCAGCCGAGGGGGACAGGGGAATTCACCCCTCCACTTT. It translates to CASSRGGQGNSPLHF. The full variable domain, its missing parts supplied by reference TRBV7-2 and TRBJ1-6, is GAGVSQSPSNKVTEKGKDVELRCDPISGHTALYWYRQSLGQGLEFLIYFQGNSAPDKSGLPSDRFSAERTGGSVSTLTIQRTQQEDSAVYLCASSRGGQGNSPLHFGNGTRLTVT.

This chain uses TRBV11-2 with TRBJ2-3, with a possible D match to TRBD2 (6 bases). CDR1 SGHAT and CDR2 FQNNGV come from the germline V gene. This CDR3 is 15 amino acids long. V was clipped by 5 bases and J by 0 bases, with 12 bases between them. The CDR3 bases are TGTGCCAGCAGCCCCCGGGGGACTAGCACAGATACGCAGTATTTT. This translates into CASSPRGTSTDTQYF.

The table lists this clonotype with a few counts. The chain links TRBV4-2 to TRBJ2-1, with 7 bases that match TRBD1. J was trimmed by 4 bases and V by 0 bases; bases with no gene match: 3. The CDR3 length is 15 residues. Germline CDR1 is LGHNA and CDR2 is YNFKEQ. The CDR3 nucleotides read TGTGCCAGCAGCCAAGAGGGGGACAGATACAATGAGCAGTTCTTC. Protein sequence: CASSQEGDRYNEQFF.

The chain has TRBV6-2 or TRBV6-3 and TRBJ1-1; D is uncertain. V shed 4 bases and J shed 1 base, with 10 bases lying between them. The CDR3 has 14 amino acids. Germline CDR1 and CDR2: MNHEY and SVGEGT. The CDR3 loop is CASSFVPTNTEAFF. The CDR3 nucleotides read TGTGCCAGCAGTTTTGTTCCCACGAACACTGAAGCTTTCTTT.

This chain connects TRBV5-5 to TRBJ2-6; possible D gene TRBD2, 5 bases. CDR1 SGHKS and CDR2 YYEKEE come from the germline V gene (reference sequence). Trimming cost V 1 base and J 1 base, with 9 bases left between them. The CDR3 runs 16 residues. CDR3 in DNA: TGTGCCAGCAGCTTGACTAGGTTTTCTGGGGCCAACGTCCTGACTTTC. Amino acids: CASSLTRFSGANVLTF.

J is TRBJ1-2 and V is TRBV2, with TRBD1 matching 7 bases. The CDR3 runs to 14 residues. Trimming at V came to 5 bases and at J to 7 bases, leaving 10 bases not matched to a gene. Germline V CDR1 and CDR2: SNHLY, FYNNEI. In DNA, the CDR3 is TGTGCCAGCAGTCGGACAGGTCCGACGGGTGGCTACACCTTC. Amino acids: CASSRTGPTGGYTF.

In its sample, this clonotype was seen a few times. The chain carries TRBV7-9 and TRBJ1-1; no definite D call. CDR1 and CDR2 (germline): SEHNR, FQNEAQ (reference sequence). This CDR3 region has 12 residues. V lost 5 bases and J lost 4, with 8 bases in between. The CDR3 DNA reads TGTGCCAGCAGCCCAGAGGGCACTGAAGCTTTCTTT. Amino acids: CASSPEGTEAFF.

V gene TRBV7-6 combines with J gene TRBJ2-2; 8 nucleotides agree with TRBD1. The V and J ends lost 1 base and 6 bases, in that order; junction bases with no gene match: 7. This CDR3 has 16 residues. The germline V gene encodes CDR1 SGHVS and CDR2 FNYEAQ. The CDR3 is CASSLEGRGRSGELFF. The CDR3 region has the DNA TGTGCCAGCAGCTTAGAAGGCAGGGGGCGATCCGGGGAGCTGTTTTTT.

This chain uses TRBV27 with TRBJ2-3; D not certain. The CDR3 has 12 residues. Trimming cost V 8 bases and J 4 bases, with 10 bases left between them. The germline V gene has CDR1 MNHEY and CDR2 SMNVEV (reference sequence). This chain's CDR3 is CASPADSDTQYF. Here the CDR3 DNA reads TGTGCCAGCCCCGCGGATTCAGATACGCAGTATTTT.

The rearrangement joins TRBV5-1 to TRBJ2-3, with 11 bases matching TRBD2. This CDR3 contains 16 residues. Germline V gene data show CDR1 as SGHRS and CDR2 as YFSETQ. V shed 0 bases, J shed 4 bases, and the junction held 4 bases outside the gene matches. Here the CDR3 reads CASSLALAGGADTQYF. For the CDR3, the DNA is TGCGCCAGCAGCTTGGCCCTAGCGGGGGGTGCAGATACGCAGTATTTT.

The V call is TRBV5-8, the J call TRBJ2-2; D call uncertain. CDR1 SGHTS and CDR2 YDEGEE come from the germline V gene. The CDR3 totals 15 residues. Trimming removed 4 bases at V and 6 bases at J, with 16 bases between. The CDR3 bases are TGTGCCAGCAGCCCCCGTGGCTGGCGCCCCGGGGAGCTGTTTTTT. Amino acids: CASSPRGWRPGELFF. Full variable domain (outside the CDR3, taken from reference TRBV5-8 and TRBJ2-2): EAGVTQSPTHLIKTRGQQATLRCSPISGHTSVYWYQQALGLGLQFLLWYDEGEERNRGNFPPRFSGRQFPNYSSELNVNALELEDSALYLCASSPRGWRPGELFFGEGSRLTVL.

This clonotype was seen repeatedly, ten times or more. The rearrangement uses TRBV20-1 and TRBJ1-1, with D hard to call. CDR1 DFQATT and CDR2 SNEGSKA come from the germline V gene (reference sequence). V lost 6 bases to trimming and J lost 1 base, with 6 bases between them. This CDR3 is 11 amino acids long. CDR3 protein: CSAARNTEAFF. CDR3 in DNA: TGCAGTGCCGCACGGAACACTGAAGCTTTCTTT.

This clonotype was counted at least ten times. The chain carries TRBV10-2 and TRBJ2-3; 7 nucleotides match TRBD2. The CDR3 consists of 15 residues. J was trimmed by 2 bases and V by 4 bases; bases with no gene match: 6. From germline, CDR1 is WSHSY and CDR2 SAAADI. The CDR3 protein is CASSGASGNTDTQYF. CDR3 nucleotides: TGCGCCAGCAGTGGGGCTAGCGGAAACACAGATACGCAGTATTTT.

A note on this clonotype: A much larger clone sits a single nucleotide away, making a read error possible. The chain's CDR3 is CATWAGQVGTGELFF. CDR3 DNA: TGTGCCACCTGGGCGGGACAGGTGGGGACCGGGGAGCTGTTTTTT. V gene TRBV2 combines with J gene TRBJ2-2; TRBD1 aligns across 8 bases. The CDR3 runs to 15 residues. The J segment lost 5 bases and the V segment lost 10 bases, leaving 12 bases of the junction unmatched. The germline gives CDR1 SNHLY, CDR2 FYNNEI. The complete variable domain, with remaining parts taken from reference TRBV2 and TRBJ2-2, reads EPEVTQTPSHQVTQMGQEVILRCVPISNHLYFYWYRQILGQKVEFLVSFYNNEISEKSEIFDDQFSVERPDGSNFTLKIRSTKLEDSAMYFCATWAGQVGTGELFFGEGSRLTVL.

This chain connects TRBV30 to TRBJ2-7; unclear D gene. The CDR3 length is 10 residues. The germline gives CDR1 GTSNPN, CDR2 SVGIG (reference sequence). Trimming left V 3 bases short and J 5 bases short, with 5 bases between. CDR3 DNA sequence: TGTGCCTGGAGCGAGGACGAGCAGTACTTC. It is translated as CAWSEDEQYF.

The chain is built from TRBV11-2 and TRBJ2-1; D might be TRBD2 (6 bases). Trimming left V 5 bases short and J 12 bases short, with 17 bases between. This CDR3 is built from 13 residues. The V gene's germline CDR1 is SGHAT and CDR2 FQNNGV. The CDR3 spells CASSLSRLEGQFF. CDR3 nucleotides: TGTGCCAGCAGCCTCTCTCGACTGGAGGGGCAGTTCTTC.

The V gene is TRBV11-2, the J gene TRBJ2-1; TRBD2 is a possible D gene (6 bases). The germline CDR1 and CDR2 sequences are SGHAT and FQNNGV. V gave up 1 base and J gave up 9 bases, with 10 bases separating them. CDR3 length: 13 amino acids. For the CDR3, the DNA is TGTGCCAGCAGCTTAGGGCGGGGAATTGAGCAGTTCTTC. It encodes CASSLGRGIEQFF.

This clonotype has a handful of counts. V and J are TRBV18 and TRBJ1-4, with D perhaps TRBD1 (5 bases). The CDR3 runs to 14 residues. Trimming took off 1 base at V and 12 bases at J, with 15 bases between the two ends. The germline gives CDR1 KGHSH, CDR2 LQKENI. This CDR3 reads CASSPRFEGNELFF. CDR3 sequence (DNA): TGTGCCAGCTCACCACGGTTCGAGGGGAACGAACTGTTTTTT.

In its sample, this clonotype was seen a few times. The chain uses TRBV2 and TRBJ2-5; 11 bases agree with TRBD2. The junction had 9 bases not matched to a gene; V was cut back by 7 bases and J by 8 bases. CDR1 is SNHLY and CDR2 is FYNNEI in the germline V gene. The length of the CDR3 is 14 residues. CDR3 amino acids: CASTEGTSGGTQYF. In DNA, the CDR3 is TGTGCCAGCACCGAGGGTACTAGCGGGGGTACCCAGTACTTC.

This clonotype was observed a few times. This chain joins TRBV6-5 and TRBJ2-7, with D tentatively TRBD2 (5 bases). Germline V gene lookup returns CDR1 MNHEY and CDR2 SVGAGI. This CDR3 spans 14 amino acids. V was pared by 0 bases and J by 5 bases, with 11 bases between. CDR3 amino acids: CASSYSGNEDEQYF. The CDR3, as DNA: TGTGCCAGCAGTTACTCCGGGAACGAAGACGAGCAGTACTTC.

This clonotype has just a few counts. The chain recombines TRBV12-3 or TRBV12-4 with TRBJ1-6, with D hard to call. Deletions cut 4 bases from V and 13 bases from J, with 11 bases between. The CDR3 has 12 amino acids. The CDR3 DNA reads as TGTGCCAGCAGTTCCGGCCCCGTGCCCCTCCACTTT. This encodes CASSSGPVPLHF.

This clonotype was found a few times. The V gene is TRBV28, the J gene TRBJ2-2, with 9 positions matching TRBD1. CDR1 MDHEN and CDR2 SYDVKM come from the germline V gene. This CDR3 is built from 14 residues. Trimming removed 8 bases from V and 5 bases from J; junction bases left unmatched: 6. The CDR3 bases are TGTGCCAGCGAATTGGACAGGGGAACCGGGGAGCTGTTTTTT. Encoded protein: CASELDRGTGELFF.